This TCR beta chain was sequenced during a study of T-cell memory formation after mild COVID-19. Germline loops: CDR1 GTSNPN, CDR2 SVGIG (reference sequence). Between the trimmed V and J ends, which lost 4 bases and 4 bases, there was a span of 8 bases. CDR3 size: 12 residues. Points from the study as a whole: Among clones contracting day 15 to 85, CD4/CD8 was balanced, whereas later expanders leaned CD4+.

Concerning this clonotype: Its antigen is undetermined.

Constant-segment-primed 5'RACE gave TCR alpha and TCR beta cDNA libraries with sample barcodes and UMIs. A single record per CDR3 protein comes from TCRdb applying MiXCR to the 5' RACE reads. The top ten clones hold around 13% of a sample with approximately 410,000 distinct CDR3 sequences, less than 25% of them seen once. The rearrangement links TRBV30 to TRBJ2-1; D remains unclear. This clonotype originated in an adult woman who had mild COVID-19 (a few samples of this study predate the infection). Cell type and time point are not known. Sequencing was performed on PBMCs or a T cell subset sorted from them (not recorded which). CDR3 amino acids: CAWNPEYNEQFF. The CDR3 DNA reads as TGTGCCTGGAATCCGGAATACAATGAGCAGTTCTTC. Full variable domain (outside the CDR3, taken from reference TRBV30 and TRBJ2-1): SQTIHQWPATLVQPVGSPLSLECTVEGTSNPNLYWYRQAAGRGLQLLFYSVGIGQISSEVPQNLSASRPQDRQFILSSKKLLLSDSGFYLCAWNPEYNEQFFGPGTRLTVL.